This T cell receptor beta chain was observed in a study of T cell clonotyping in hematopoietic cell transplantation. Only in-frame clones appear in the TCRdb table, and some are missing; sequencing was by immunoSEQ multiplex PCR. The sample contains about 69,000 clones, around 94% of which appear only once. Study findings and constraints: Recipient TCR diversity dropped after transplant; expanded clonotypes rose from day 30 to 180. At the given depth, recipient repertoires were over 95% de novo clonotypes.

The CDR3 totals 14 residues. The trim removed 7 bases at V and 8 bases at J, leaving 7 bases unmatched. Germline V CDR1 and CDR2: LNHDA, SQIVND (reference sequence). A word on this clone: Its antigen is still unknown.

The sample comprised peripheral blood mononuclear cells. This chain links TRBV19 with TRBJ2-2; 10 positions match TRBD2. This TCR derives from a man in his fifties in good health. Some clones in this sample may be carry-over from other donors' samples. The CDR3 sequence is CASIPSGRDGELFF. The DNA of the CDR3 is TGTGCCAGTATCCCTAGCGGGAGAGATGGGGAGCTGTTTTTT.